The T cell receptor beta chain described here comes from a study of tumor-infiltrating lymphocytes in primary liver carcinoma (dated by TCRdb to 2016 to 2017). Regarding the research as a whole: Of the five patients (three men and two women, aged 30 to 69 years), four had hepatocellular carcinoma and one had combined HCC and intrahepatic cholangiocarcinoma. Technical replicate repertoires showed high reproducibility, with mean shared-clone rates approximately 0.89 and correlation coefficients above 0.95. Tumors of the five patients were stage T1-T3 N0M0 with maximum diameters of about 4.2 to 10 cm. Roughly 3.65 to 7.13 million productive TCRbeta reads were obtained per sample, and no significant difference in read depth was found between tissue types. Across five regions of each liver tumor, along with adjacent normal tissue and blood, the study brought together TCRbeta repertoire sequencing, expression microarrays and whole-exome sequencing. A total of 35 specimens from 5 patients went through TCRbeta repertoire sequencing, namely 25 tumor regions, 5 adjacent noncancerous liver tissues and 5 peripheral blood samples. To link TCRbeta repertoire diversity with the local molecular phenotype, the 25 tumor region samples were profiled using Agilent mRNA microarrays. Points the paper makes about the study in general: Only roughly 7-24% of top clones appeared in all five regions of a tumor, which suggests that tumor-infiltrating T cells are spatially heterogeneous. Comparison of CD4+ and CD8+ T cell repertoires was precluded by the use of bulk unsorted samples. Repertoire overlap was found to be higher between tumor regions (mean approximately 36%) than between tumor-adjacent (roughly 17%) or tumor-blood (around 15%) pairs, consistent with antigen-driven expansion. Only the TCR beta chain was sequenced, which likely underestimates true repertoire diversity because unpaired alpha chains were not captured. The study included only four or five patients, and the authors note findings should be validated in a larger study. Compared with blood, tumors had a significantly larger share of the repertoire taken up by the top 250 clones (p = 0.039).

Without any cell sorting, total RNA and DNA were extracted together from approximately 22-30 mg of bulk tissue using the AllPrep DNA/RNA mini kit. A few patients with histopathologically diagnosed primary liver carcinoma underwent surgical resection in China between November 2015 and March 2016. Chronic HBV infection was present in the patients, and the patients were treatment-naive at sampling. Each tumor was sampled at five spatially separated regions: the tumor centre plus the superior, inferior, left-lateral and right-lateral poles. According to histology, viable tumor cells made up more than 85% of every tumor sample. Fresh tumor and adjacent tissue pieces were bisected, with one half stored in RNAlater at -80 degrees C and the other half sent for histology. With regard to this clonotype: The antigen it recognizes is unknown. No per-base quality is available; no much larger clone lies one base away.

Its CDR3 holds 14 amino acids, cysteine through phenylalanine. Left in the record is the CDR3 DNA by itself, 42 bases read in frame from the first base. The germline V gene encodes CDR1 GTSNPN and CDR2 SVGIG (reference sequence). V loses 8 bases of germline sequence and J loses 1 base, and the interval between the two ends is 15 bases. Using a constant-region primer and ProtoScript II reverse transcriptase, TCRbeta-specific cDNA was reverse-transcribed from 450 to 650 ng total RNA. TCRbeta libraries were built with three nested multiplex PCR rounds, a slightly modified ARM-PCR procedure. The first two PCR rounds used multiplex TRBV1-TRBV30 forward primers with a Cbeta reverse primer, each for roughly 11 cycles. Sample barcodes and Illumina adapters were added in a final 25-cycle PCR with Deep VentR polymerase. Before sequencing, amplicons between 200 and 500 bp were purified from gel using a QIAquick gel extraction kit. The TCRbeta amplicons were sequenced with 250-bp paired-end reads on an Illumina HiSeq 2500. The published analysis was carried out like this. Trimmomatic v0.33 was used to quality-trim the reads, and FLASH v1.2.11 was used to merge paired reads so that full CDR3 sequences could be recovered. V, D and J germline segments were assigned to the rearranged TCRbeta sequences by MiGEC v1.2.1b. Clonotype statistics and Shannon-Wiener diversity indices were calculated with VDJtools v1.0.0. To cut down on sampling bias, every analysis after diversity analysis relied on just the 250 most abundant clonotypes from each sample. TCRdb reworked the public reads: Q25 trimming with fastp, MiXCR clone assembly, productive beta chains retained. Identical CDR3 protein sequences are pooled into one entry, listed with their most common genes and DNA. The V and J calls and clone size come from TCRdb's table, not from the authors' own analysis. This sample holds about 190,000 distinct CDR3 sequences; just under 85% were observed only once. The top ten hold 15% to 20% of the sample.

The source is a man between 40 and 49 years old with primary liver carcinoma and hepatitis B virus infection. This chain joins TRBV30 to TRBJ2-4; no D segment can be confidently identified. The source material was tumor tissue from primary liver carcinoma. The sequenced DNA: TGTGCCGTTGAGGCTGGGGTGGCCAAAAACATTCAGTACTTC. This sequence encodes CAVEAGVAKNIQYF.